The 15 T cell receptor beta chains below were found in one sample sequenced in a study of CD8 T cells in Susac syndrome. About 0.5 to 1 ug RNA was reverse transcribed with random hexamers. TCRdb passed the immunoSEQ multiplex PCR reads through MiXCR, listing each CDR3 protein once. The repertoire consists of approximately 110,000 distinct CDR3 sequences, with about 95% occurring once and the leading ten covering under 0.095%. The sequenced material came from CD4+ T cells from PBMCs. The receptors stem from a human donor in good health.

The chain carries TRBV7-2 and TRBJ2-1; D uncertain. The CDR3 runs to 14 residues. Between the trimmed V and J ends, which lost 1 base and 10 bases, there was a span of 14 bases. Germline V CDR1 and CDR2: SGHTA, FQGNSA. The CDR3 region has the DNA TGTGCCAGCAGCTTAGTGGGTCTGGCCGGCGAGCAGTTCTTC. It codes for CASSLVGLAGEQFF.

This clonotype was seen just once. The CDR3, as DNA: TGCGCCAGCAGCCAAGGTGGGGACAGGGTGAACTATGGCTACACCTTC. Protein: CASSQGGDRVNYGYTF. V is TRBV4-3 and J is TRBJ1-2, with 9 bases that match TRBD1. Germline trimming cut 1 base from V and 2 bases from J; bases unmatched to any gene: 5. CDR1 LGHNA and CDR2 YSLEER come from the germline V gene. The CDR3 spans 16 residues.

The CDR3 loop is CASSQLAGGPRQETQYF. The CDR3 DNA reads TGCGCCAGCAGCCAACTAGCGGGAGGCCCCCGCCAAGAGACCCAGTACTTC. The chain carries TRBV4-1 and TRBJ2-5; the match to TRBD2 covers 11 bases. CDR1 is MGHRA, CDR2 YSYEKL, per germline. The junction had 6 bases not matched to a gene; V was cut back by 2 bases and J by 1 base. The CDR3 runs 17 residues.

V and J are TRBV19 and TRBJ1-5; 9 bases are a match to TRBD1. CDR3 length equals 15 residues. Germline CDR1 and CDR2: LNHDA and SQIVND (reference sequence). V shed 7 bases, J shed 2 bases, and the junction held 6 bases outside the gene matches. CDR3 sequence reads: CASTQRTGGNQPQHF. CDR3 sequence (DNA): TGTGCCAGTACCCAAAGGACAGGGGGCAATCAGCCCCAGCATTTT.

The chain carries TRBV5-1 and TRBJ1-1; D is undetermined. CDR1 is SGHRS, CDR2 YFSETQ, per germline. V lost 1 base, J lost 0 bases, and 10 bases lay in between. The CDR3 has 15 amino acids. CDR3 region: CASSLLDILNTEAFF. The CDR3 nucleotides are TGCGCCAGCAGCTTGCTTGACATTTTGAACACTGAAGCTTTCTTT.

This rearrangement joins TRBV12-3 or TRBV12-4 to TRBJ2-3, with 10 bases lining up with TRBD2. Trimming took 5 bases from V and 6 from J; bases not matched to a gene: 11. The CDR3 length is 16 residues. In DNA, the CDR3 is TGTGCCAGCAGTCCTAGCGGGAGAGGTGTCGGGGATACGCAGTATTTT. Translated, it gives CASSPSGRGVGDTQYF.

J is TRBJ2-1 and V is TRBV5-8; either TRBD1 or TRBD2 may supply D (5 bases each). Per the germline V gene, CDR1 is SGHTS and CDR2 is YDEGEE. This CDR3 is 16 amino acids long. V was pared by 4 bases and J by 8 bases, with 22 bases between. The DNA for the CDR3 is TGTGCCAGCAGCACCGGACACTTGAATCTGGGGGATGAGCAGTTCTTC. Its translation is CASSTGHLNLGDEQFF. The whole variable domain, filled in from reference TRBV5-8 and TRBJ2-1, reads EAGVTQSPTHLIKTRGQQATLRCSPISGHTSVYWYQQALGLGLQFLLWYDEGEERNRGNFPPRFSGRQFPNYSSELNVNALELEDSALYLCASSTGHLNLGDEQFFGPGTRLTVL.

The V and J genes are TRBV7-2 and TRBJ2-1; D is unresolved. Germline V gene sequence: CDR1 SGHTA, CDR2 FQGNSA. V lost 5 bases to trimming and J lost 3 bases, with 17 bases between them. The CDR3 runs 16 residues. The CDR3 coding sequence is TGTGCCAGCAGCCTAAGGCCCCTGGGGTACTACAATGAGCAGTTCTTC. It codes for CASSLRPLGYYNEQFF.

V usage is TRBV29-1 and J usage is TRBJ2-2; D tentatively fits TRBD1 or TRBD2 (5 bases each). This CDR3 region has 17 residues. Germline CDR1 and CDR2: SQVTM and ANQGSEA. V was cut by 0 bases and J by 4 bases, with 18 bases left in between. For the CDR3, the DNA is TGCAGCGTTGAAGATGTAACCGGGACCGCGGGCACCGGGGAGCTGTTTTTT. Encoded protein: CSVEDVTGTAGTGELFF.

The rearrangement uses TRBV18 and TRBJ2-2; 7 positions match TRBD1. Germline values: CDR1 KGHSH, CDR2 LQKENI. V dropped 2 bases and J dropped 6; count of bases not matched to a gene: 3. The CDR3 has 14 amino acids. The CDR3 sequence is CASSPDRAAGELFF. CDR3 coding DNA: TGTGCCAGCTCACCAGACAGGGCGGCCGGGGAGCTGTTTTTT.

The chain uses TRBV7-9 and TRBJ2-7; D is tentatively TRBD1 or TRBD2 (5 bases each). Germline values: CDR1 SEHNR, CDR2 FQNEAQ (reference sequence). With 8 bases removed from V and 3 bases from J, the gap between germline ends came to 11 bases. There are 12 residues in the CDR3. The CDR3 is CASGDPLYEQYF. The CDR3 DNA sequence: TGTGCCAGCGGGGACCCTCTCTACGAGCAGTACTTC. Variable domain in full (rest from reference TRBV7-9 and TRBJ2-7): DTGVSQNPRHKITKRGQNVTFRCDPISEHNRLYWYRQTLGQGPEFLTYFQNEAQLEKSRLLSDRFSAERPKGSFSTLEIQRTEQGDSAMYLCASGDPLYEQYFGPGTRLTVT.

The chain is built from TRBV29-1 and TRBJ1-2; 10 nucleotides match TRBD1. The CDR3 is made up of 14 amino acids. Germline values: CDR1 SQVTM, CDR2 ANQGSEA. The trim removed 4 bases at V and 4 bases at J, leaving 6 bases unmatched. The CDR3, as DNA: TGCAGCGTTGTTAGGGACAGGGGCAGCTATGGCTACACCTTC. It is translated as CSVVRDRGSYGYTF.

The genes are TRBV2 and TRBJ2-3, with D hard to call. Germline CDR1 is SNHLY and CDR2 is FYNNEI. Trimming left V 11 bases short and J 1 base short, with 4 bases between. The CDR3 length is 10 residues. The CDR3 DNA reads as TGTGCCTCTCGCACAGATACGCAGTATTTT. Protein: CASRTDTQYF.

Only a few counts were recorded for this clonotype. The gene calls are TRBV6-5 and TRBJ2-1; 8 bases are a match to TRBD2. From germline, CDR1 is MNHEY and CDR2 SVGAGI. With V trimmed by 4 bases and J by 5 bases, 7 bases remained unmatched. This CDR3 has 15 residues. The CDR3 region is CASSSATSVNNEQFF. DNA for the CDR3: TGTGCCAGCAGTTCCGCGACTAGCGTAAACAATGAGCAGTTCTTC.

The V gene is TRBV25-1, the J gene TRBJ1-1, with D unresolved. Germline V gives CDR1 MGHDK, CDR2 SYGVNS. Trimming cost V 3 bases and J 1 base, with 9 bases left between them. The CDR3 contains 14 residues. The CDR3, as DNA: TGTGCCAGCAGTGACATGTCGGCGAACACTGAAGCTTTCTTT. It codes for CASSDMSANTEAFF.